This T cell receptor beta chain was sequenced in a study of CD8+CD57+ T cells in acquired aplastic anemia (dated by TCRdb to 2017 to 2018). At the level of the whole study: DNA extracted from sorted CD4+ and CD8+ cells had a mean of about 3 ug, with a range of roughly 0.18 to 27.4 ug. CD8+CD57+ expansion was defined as a frequency above the mean frequency observed in healthy subjects.

This clonotype was detected a few times. Which antigen it targets is not known. No base qualities exist here, and no much larger clone lies one base off it. Counted from cysteine to phenylalanine, this CDR3 has 13 amino acids. Only CDR3 DNA remains: 39 bases, in frame from the first base. V drops 5 bases and J drops 1 base, leaving 8 bases in between. In the germline V gene (reference sequence), CDR1 corresponds to LNHNV and CDR2 to YYDKDF. Profiling of TCR beta VDJ combinations and CDR3 sequences used genomic DNA as the template. TCR repertoire sequencing was run on an Illumina HiSeq 2000. Concerning the study's data processing: Repertoires were assessed using TRBV/TRBJ rearrangement plots, CDR3 size and DJ length profiles, and Simpson's diversity index. The immunodominant clone was defined as the most abundant DNA sequence in deep sequencing data. CDR3 amino acid sequences were checked for sharing across subjects and were also compared against the VDJdb database and published repertoires. TCRdb's own reprocessing of the public reads used fastp at Q25 and MiXCR and kept productive beta chains. Each entry merges the rows of one CDR3 protein and shows their most common DNA and genes. TCRdb's processing, not the authors' own work, is the source of the V and J calls. The sample table shows 200,000 to 300,000 distinct CDR3 sequences, and more than 45% are seen once. Over 7.5% of the sample rests with the top ten.

Flow cytometry had shown CD8+CD57+ cell expansion in the patients selected for sequencing. All patients had severe acquired aplastic anemia diagnosed by International Study of Aplastic Anemia and Agranulocytosis and Camitta criteria. No patient had received any therapy when blood was sampled. In the study, sorted CD4+ and CD8+ blood T cells from patients with severe aplastic anemia and from healthy subjects underwent deep sequencing of TCR repertoires. Patients were enrolled in the USA under clinicaltrials.gov protocols 00001620, 01623167, 00001397, 00071045, 00081523 and 00961064. Ficoll-Paque density gradient centrifugation was used to isolate peripheral blood mononuclear cells. Before DNA extraction, CD4+ and CD8+ T cells were sorted with FACS or magnetic beads. Broader findings and caveats from the paper: Between patients and healthy controls, no significant difference in CD8+ Simpson's diversity was found (P=0.060). Fewer than 30 CD8+ CDR3 sequences were found in both patients and controls but appeared to be highly expressed in patients and within the immunodominant clones of the patients.

This receptor chain uses TRBV15 and TRBJ1-2, with the D gene not confidently named. This TCR was recovered from a human donor with aplastic anemia. Sequenced: sorted CD4+, CD8+, or CD8+CD57+ T cells (not recorded which) from PBMCs. The DNA reads TGTGCCACCAGCTCCGGAGATAACTATGGCTACACCTTC. Its translation is CATSSGDNYGYTF.